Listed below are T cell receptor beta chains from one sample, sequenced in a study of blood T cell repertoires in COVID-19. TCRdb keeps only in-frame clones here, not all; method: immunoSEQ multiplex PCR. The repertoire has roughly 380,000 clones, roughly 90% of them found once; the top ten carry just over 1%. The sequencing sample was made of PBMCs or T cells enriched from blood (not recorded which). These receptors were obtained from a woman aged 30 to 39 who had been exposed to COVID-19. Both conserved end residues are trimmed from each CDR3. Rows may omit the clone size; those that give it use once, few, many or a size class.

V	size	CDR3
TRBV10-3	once	AISGADKAF
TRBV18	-	ASSPPSSGANVLT
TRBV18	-	ASSTTSGRSVEQF
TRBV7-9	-	ASSGTGSHYGYT
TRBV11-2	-	ASSQGWADHGYT
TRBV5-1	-	ASSLVGGTGELF
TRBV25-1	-	ASSEPNEKLF
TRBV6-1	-	ASSERGRDSPLH
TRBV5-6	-	ASSKWAPSSGNTIY
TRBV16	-	ASSHRMAGGLNEQF
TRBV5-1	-	ASTKPSNEQF
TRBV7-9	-	ASSYSGTSAINEQF
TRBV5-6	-	ASSLSRGSPYT
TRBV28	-	ASSPDIYEQY
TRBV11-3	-	ASSLRGGEKLF
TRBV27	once	ASSPSYDRANSPLH
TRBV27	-	ASRSGGAPEAF
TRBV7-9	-	ASSSTDTQY
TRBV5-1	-	ASSLAPAAGGLLEQF
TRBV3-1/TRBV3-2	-	ASSHYLAGETGELF
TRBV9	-	ASSYQTGPVPYGYT
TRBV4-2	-	ASSQGGETQPQH
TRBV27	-	ARIPGFVPF
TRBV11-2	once	ASSSRDFHNEQF
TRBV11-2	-	ASSQEAAAREKLF
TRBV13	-	ASSLGGSNYGYT
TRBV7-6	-	ASSSSLTSGAPNEQF
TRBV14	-	ASSQTGYEQY
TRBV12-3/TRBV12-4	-	ASSPQGSGELF
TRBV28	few	ASSLTGQGRNQPQH
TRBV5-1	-	ASSLGDRGGQPQH
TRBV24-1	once	ATSDSPGGGNPNQPQH
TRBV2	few	ASSRQGEGYGYT
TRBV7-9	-	ASSTIPEKLF
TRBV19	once	ASSTPAGGTTQY
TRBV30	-	AWSVRMNTEAF
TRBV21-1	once	ASSTQQGNKKLF
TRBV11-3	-	ASYRAERTQETQY
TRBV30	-	AWSALAERPY
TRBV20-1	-	SASKAGVSYNEQF
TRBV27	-	ASSGLAGYEQY
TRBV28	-	ASSDPGSHYGYT
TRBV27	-	ASSLSYREGNSPLH
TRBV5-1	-	ASSLALGQGGNEQF
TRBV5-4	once	ASSLDRGTDTQY
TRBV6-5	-	ASSYSSSSGNTIY
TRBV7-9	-	ASSLGHWNTEAF
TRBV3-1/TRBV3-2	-	ASSAITAGLNSPLH
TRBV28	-	ASSLPGNQPQH
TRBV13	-	ASSPRLAGGPNTGELF
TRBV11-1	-	ASSLLSDSGGLQY
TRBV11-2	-	ASEGDSYNEQF